The 4 T cell receptor beta chains below all came from one sample that was sequenced in a study of CD4 T cells in relation to SARS-CoV-2 and coronaviruses. Unexposed donor CD4+ T cells date from about 2010-2019, before the COVID-19 pandemic. Isolation of CD4+ T cells took place after approximately 10 days in culture. Here immunoSEQ multiplex PCR was the method, and the copy in TCRdb shows in-frame clones only, minus some. This sample has approximately 30,000 clones; about 70% occur once, and the top ten carry around 21%. Their antigens are not known. Sequencing input: CD4+ T cells from PBMCs, cultured in vitro. The receptors derive from a human donor in good health.

This clone came up once. This chain uses TRBV3-1 (or the pseudogene TRBV3-2) with TRBJ1-2, with a weak D call TRBD1 (5 bases). Deletions cut 3 bases from V and 1 base from J, with 12 bases between. The CDR3 spans 15 residues. CDR1 and CDR2 from the germline V gene are LGHDT and YNNKEL (reference sequence). CDR3 nucleotides: TGTGCCAGCAGCCAGGAGAGGGGTTATAACTATGGCTACACCTTC. Its protein product is CASSQERGYNYGYTF.

V usage is TRBV18 and J usage is TRBJ2-3, with 13 bases fitting TRBD2. The CDR3 spans 16 residues. Unmatched junction bases numbered 3, after V lost 4 bases and J lost 2 bases. Germline V gene lookup returns CDR1 KGHSH and CDR2 LQKENI. CDR3 coding DNA: TGTGCCAGCTCACTAGGACTAGCGGGGGCCACAGATACGCAGTATTTT. It translates to CASSLGLAGATDTQYF.

This chain connects TRBV9 to TRBJ2-4, with TRBD2 matching over 7 bases. J gave up 6 bases and V 3 bases, and 9 bases lay outside the gene matches. The CDR3 covers 15 residues. Germline-derived CDR1 and CDR2 are SGDLS and YYNGEE. CDR3 sequence reads: CASSGLAGSGNIQYF. The CDR3 DNA is TGTGCCAGCAGCGGACTAGCCGGGTCGGGAAACATTCAGTACTTC.

This clone was counted only a few times. The V call is TRBV4-3, the J call TRBJ1-2, with 8 bases matching TRBD1. Germline V lookup: CDR1 LGHNA, CDR2 YSLEER. J lost 8 bases, V lost 5 bases, and 7 bases had no gene match. CDR3 length: 13 amino acids. CDR3 sequence (DNA): TGCGCCAGCAGCTCCCAGGACAGGGACGGCTACACCTTC. Residues: CASSSQDRDGYTF.